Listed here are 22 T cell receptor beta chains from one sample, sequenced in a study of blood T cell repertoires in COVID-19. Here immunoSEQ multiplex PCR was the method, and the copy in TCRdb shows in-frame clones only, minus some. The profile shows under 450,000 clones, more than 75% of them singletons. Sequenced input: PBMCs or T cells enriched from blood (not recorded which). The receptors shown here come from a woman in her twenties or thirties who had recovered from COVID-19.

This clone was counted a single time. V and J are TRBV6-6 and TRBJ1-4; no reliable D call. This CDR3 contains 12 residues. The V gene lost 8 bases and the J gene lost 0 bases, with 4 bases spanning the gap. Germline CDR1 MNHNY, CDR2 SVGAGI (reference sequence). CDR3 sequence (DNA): TGTGCCAGCTGTACAACTAATGAAAAACTGTTTTTT. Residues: CASCTTNEKLFF.

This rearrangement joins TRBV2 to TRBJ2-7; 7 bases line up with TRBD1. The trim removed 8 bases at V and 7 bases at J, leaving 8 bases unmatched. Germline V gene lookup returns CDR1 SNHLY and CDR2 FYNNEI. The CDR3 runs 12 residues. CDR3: CASGFTGVEQYF. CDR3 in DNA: TGTGCCAGCGGATTTACAGGGGTTGAGCAGTACTTC.

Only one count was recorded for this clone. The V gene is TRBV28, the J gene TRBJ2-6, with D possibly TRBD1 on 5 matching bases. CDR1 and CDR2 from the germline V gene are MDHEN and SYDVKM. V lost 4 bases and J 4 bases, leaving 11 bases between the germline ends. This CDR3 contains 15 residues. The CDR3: CASSSQGAGANVLTF. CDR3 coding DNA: TGTGCCAGCAGTTCCCAGGGCGCCGGGGCCAACGTCCTGACTTTC.

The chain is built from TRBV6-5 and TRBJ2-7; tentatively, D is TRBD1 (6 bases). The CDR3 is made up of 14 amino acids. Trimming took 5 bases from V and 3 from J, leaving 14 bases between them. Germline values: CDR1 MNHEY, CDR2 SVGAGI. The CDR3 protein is CASSTTGGYYEQYF. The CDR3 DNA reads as TGTGCCAGCAGTACGACAGGCGGTTACTACGAGCAGTACTTC.

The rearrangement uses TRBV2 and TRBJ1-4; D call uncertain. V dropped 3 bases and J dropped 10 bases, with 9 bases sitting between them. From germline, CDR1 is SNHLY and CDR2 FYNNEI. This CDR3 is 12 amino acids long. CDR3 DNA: TGTGCCAGCAGTGATATGGAGGGAAAACTGTTTTTT. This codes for CASSDMEGKLFF.

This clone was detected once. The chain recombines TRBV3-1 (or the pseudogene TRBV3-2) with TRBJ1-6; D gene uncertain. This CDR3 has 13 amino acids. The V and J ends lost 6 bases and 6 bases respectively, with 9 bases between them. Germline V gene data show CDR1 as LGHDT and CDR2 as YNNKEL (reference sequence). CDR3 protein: CASRGALNSPLHF. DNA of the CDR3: TGTGCCAGCAGGGGCGCCCTTAATTCACCCCTCCACTTT.

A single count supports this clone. CDR3 bases: TGTGCCACTTCCTGGGGAGGGAGTAACTATGGCTACACCTTC. It is translated as CATSWGGSNYGYTF. The gene calls are TRBV19 and TRBJ1-2; no definite D call. CDR1 is LNHDA, CDR2 SQIVND, per germline (reference sequence). The V gene lost 10 bases and the J gene lost 1 base, with 16 bases spanning the gap. This CDR3 has 14 amino acids.

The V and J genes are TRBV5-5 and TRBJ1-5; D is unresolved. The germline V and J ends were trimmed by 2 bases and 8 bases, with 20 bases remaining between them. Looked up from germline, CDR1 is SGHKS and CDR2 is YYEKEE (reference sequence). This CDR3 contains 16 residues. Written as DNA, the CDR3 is TGTGCCAGCAGCTTAGGTTGGGAGCCGTCCGGGGAGCCCCAGCATTTT. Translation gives CASSLGWEPSGEPQHF.

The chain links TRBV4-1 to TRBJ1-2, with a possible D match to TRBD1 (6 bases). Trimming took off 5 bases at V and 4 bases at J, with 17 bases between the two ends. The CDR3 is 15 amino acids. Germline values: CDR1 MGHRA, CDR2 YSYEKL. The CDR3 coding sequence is TGCGCCAGCAGCTCCACCGGGGGGGGCGGCTATGGCTACACCTTC. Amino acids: CASSSTGGGGYGYTF.

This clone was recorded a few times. CDR3 amino acids: CASSLGGGGGNEQFF. CDR3 nucleotide sequence: TGTGCCAGCAGCCTAGGCGGCGGGGGAGGTAATGAGCAGTTCTTC. The rearrangement joins TRBV3-1 (or the pseudogene TRBV3-2) to TRBJ2-1; 7 bases are shared with TRBD2. The germline CDR1 and CDR2 sequences are LGHDT and YNNKEL (reference sequence). The CDR3 runs 15 residues. V dropped 4 bases and J dropped 7; count of bases not matched to a gene: 10.

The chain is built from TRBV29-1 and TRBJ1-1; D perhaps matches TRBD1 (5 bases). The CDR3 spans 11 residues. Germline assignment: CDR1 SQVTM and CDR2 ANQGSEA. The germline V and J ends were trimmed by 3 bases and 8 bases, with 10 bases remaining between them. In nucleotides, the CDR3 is TGCAGCGTTGAGTCAGGGATGGAAGCTTTCTTT. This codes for CSVESGMEAFF.

This CDR3 is CASSQRQGGTEAFF. The CDR3 nucleotides read TGTGCCAGCAGCCAACGACAGGGTGGGACTGAAGCTTTCTTT. The chain recombines TRBV4-2 with TRBJ1-1; 7 bases map to TRBD1. In germline, CDR1 is LGHNA, CDR2 YNFKEQ. The CDR3 is 14 amino acids. Germline trimming cut 2 bases from V and 5 bases from J; bases unmatched to any gene: 5.

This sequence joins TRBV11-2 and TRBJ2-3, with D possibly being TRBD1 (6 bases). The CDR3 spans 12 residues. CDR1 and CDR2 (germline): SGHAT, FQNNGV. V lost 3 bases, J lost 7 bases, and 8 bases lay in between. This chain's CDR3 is CASSFTGYTQYF. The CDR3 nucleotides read TGTGCCAGCAGCTTCACAGGGTATACGCAGTATTTT.

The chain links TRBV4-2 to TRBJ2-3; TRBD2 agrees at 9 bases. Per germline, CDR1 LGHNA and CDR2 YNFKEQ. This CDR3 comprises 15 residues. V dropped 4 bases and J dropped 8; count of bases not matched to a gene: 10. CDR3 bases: TGTGCCAGCAGCCCCTCCGGGACTAGCCTGACTACGCAGTATTTT. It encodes CASSPSGTSLTTQYF.

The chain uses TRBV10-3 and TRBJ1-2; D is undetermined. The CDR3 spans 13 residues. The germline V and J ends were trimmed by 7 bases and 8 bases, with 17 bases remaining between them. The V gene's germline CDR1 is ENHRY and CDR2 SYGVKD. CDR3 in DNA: TGTGCCATCAAAGCTACGGGAGGAAGAGGCTACACCTTC. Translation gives CAIKATGGRGYTF.

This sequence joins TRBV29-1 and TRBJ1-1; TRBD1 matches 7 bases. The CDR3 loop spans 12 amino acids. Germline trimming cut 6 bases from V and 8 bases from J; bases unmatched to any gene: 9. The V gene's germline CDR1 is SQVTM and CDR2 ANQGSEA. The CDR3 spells CSVAGKTGEAFF. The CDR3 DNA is TGCAGCGTCGCCGGCAAGACAGGGGAAGCTTTCTTT. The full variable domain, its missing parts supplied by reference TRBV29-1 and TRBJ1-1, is SAVISQKPSRDICQRGTSLTIQCQVDSQVTMMFWYRQQPGQSLTLIATANQGSEATYESGFVIDKFPISRPNLTFSTLTVSNMSPEDSSIYLCSVAGKTGEAFFGQGTRLTVV.

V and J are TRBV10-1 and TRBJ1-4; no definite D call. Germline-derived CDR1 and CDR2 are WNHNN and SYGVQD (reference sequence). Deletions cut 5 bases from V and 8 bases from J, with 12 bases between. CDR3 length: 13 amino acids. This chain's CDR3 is CASSSGGQEKLFF. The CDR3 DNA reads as TGCGCCAGCAGTTCGGGAGGGCAAGAAAAACTGTTTTTT.

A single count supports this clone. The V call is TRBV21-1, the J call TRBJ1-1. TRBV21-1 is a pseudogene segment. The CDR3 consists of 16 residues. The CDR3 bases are TGTGCCAGCAGCAGCCTAACTGGAGGTCTCTGCACTGAAGCTTTCTTT. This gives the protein CASSSLTGGLCTEAFF.

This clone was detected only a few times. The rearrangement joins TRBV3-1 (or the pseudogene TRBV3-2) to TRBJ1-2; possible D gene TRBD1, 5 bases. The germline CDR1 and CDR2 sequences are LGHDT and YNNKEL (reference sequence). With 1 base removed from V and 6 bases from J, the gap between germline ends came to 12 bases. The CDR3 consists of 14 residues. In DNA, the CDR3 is TGTGCCAGCAGCCAAGTCGTGGGGCTGGATGGCTACACCTTC. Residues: CASSQVVGLDGYTF.

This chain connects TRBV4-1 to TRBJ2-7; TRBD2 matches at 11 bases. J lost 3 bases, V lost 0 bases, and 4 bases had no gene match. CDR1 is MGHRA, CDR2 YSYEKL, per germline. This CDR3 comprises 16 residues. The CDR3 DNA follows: TGCGCCAGCAGCCAAGATCTAGCGGGGGGCTACTACGAGCAGTACTTC. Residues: CASSQDLAGGYYEQYF.

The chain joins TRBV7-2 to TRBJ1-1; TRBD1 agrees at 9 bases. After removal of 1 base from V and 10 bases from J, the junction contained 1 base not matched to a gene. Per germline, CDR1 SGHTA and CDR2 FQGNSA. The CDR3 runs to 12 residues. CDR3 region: CASSLGTGAAFF. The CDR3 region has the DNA TGTGCCAGCAGCTTAGGGACAGGGGCAGCTTTCTTT.

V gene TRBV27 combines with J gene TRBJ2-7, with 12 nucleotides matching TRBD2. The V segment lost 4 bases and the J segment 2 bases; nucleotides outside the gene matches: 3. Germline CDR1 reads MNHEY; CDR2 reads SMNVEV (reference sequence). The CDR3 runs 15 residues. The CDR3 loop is CASSYGLAGTYEQYF. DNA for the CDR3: TGTGCCAGCAGTTACGGACTAGCGGGGACCTACGAGCAGTACTTC.